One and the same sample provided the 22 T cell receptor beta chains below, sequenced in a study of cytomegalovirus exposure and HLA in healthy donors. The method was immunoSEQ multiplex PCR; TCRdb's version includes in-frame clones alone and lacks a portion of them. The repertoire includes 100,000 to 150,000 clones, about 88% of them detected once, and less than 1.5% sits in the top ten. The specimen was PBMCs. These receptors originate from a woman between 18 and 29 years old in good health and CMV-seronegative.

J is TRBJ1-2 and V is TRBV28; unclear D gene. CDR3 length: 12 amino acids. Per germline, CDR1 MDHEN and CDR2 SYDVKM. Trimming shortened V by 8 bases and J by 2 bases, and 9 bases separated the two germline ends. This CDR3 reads CASHRLNYGYTF. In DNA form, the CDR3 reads TGTGCCAGCCATAGATTAAACTATGGCTACACCTTC.

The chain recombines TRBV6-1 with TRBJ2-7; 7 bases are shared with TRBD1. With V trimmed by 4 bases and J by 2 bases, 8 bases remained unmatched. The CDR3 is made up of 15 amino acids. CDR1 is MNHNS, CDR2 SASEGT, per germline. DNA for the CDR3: TGTGCCAGCAGTGCCCGGACAGGCAGTACCTACGAGCAGTACGTC. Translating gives CASSARTGSTYEQYV.

CDR3 protein: CASRPGTETYEQYF. The CDR3 coding sequence is TGTGCCAGCAGACCCGGGACAGAGACCTACGAGCAGTACTTC. The V gene is TRBV7-9, the J gene TRBJ2-7; 7 nucleotides match TRBD1. The CDR3 is 14 residues long. Germline lookup yields CDR1 SEHNR and CDR2 FQNEAQ (reference sequence). V gave up 6 bases and J gave up 2 bases; unmatched junction bases: 7.

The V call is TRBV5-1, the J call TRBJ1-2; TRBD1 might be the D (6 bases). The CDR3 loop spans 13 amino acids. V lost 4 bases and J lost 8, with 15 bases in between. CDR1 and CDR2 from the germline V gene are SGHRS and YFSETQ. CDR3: CASSLQTTGGYTF. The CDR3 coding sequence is TGCGCCAGCAGCCTACAGACCACAGGGGGCTACACCTTC.

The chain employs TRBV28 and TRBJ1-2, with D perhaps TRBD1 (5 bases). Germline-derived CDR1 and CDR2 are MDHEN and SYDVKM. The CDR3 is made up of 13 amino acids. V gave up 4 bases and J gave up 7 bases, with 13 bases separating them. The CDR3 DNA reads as TGTGCCAGCAGTTCTCCAGGGTCCTTTGGCTACACCTTC. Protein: CASSSPGSFGYTF.

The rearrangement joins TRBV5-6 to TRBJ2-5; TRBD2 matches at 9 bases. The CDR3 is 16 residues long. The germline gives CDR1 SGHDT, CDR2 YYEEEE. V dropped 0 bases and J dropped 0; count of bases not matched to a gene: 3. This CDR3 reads CASSLASGGNQETQYF. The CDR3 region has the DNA TGTGCCAGCAGCTTGGCCAGCGGGGGGAACCAAGAGACCCAGTACTTC.

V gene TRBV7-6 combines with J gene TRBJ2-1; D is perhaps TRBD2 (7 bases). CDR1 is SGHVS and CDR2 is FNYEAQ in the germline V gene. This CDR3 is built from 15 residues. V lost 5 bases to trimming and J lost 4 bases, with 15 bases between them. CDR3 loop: CASSGGVQGYNEQFF. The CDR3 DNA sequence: TGTGCCAGCAGCGGGGGGGTACAGGGATACAATGAGCAGTTCTTC.

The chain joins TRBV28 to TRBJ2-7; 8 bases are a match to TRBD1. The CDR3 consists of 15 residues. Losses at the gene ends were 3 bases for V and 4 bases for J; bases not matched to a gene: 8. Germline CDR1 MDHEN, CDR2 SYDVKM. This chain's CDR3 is CASSLETGVSYEQYF. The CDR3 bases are TGTGCCAGCAGTTTGGAGACAGGGGTCTCGTACGAGCAGTACTTC.

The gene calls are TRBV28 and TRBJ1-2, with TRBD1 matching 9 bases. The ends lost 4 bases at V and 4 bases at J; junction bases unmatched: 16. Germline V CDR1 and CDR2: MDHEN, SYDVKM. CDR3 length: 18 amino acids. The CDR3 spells CASSSVGTGIGLGYGYTF. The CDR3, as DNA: TGTGCCAGCAGTTCCGTAGGGACAGGGATTGGGTTGGGCTATGGCTACACCTTC.

CDR3 residues: CASSQVDRQLFF. The CDR3 DNA is TGTGCCAGCAGCCAAGTCGACAGGCAACTGTTTTTT. The chain recombines TRBV14 with TRBJ1-4, with D maybe TRBD1 (6 bases). Trimming shortened V by 1 base and J by 12 bases, and 9 bases separated the two germline ends. This CDR3 has 12 residues. Germline CDR1 reads SGHDN; CDR2 reads FVKESK. Drawing the rest from reference TRBV14 and TRBJ1-4, the complete variable domain is EAGVTQFPSHSVIEKGQTVTLRCDPISGHDNLYWYRRVMGKEIKFLLHFVKESKQDESGMPNNRFLAERTGGTYSTLKVQPAELEDSGVYFCASSQVDRQLFFGSGTQLSVL.

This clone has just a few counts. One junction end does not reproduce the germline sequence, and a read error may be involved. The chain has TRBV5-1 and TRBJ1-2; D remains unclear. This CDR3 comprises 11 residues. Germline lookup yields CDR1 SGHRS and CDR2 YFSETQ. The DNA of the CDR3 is TGCGCCAGCAGCTGGGAGGGCAGGCCTTTCTTC. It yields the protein CASSWEGRPFF.

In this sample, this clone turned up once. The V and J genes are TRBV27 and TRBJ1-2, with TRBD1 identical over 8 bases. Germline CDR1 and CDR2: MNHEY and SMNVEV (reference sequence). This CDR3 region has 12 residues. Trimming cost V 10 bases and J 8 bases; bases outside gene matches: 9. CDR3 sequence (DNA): TGTGCCACCAGGACAGGGCTAAGAGGCTACACCTTC. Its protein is CATRTGLRGYTF.

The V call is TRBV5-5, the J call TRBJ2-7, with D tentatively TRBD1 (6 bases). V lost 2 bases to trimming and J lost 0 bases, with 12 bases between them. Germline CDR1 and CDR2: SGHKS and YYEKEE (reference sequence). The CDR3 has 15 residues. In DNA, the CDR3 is TGTGCCAGCAGCTTCTATACAGGGAGCTCCTACGAGCAGTACGTC. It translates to CASSFYTGSSYEQYV.

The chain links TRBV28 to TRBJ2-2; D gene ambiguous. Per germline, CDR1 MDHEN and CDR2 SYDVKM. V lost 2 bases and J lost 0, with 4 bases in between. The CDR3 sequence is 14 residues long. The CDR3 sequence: CASSLLSNTGELFF. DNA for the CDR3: TGTGCCAGCAGTTTACTCTCGAACACCGGGGAGCTGTTTTTT. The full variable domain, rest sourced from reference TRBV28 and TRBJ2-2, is DVKVTQSSRYLVKRTGEKVFLECVQDMDHENMFWYRQDPGLGLRLIYFSYDVKMKEKGDIPEGYSVSREKKERFSLILESASTNQTSMYLCASSLLSNTGELFFGEGSRLTVL.

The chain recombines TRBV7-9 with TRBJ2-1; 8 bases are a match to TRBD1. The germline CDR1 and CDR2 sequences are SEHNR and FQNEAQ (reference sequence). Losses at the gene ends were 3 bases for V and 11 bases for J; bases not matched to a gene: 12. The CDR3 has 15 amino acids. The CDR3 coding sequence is TGTGCCAGCAGCTTTGGGACAGGTTCCGACAAGAAGCAGTTCTTC. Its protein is CASSFGTGSDKKQFF.

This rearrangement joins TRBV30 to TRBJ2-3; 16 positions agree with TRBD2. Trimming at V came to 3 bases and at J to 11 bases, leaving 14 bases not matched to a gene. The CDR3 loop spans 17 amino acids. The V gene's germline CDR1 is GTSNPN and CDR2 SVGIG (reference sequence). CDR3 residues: CAWSLWGLAGGGSGQYF. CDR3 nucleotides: TGTGCCTGGAGCCTATGGGGACTAGCGGGAGGGGGGAGTGGGCAGTATTTT.

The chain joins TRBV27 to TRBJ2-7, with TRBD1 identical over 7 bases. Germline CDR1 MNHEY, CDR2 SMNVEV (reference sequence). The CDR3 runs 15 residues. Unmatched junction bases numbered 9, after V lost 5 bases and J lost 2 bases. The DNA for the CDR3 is TGTGCCAGCAGTCTGAAGGGGCAGGGGGCCTACGAGCAGTACTTC. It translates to CASSLKGQGAYEQYF.

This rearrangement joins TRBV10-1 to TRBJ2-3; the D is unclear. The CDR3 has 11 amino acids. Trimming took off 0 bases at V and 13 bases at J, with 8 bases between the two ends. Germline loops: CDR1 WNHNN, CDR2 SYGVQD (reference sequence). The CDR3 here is CASSESAIEYF. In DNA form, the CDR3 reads TGCGCCAGCAGTGAGTCTGCTATTGAGTATTTT.

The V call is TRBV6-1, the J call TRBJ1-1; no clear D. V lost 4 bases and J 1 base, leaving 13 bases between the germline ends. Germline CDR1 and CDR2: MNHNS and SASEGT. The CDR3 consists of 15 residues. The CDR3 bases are TGTGCCAGCAGTGCCTACTACGAGCAGAACACTGAAGCTTTCTTT. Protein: CASSAYYEQNTEAFF.

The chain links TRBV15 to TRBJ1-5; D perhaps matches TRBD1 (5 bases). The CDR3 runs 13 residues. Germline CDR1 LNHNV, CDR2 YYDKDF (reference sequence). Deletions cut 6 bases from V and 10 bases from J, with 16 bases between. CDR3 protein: CATRPRAGEPQHF. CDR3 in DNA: TGTGCCACCAGACCTAGGGCGGGGGAACCCCAGCATTTT.

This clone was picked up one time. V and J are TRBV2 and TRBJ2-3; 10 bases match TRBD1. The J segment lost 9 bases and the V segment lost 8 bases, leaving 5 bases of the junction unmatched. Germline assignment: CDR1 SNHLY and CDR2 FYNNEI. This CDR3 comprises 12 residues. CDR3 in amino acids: CASVPGQGTQYF. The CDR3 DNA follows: TGTGCCAGCGTCCCGGGACAGGGGACGCAGTATTTT.

The CDR3 nucleotides are TGTGCCAGCAGGCCGGGACTAGCGGGGGGTAACACCGGGGAGCTGTTTTTT. Protein sequence: CASRPGLAGGNTGELFF. V usage is TRBV5-4 and J usage is TRBJ2-2; 15 nucleotides agree with TRBD2. The V gene end was trimmed by 5 bases and the J gene end by 2 bases; junction bases not matched to a gene: 4. There are 17 residues in the CDR3. Germline V CDR1 and CDR2: SGHNT, YYREEE (reference sequence). Full variable domain (remainder filled in from reference TRBV5-4 and TRBJ2-2): ETGVTQSPTHLIKTRGQQVTLRCSSQSGHNTVSWYQQALGQGPQFIFQYYREEENGRGNFPPRFSGLQFPNYSSELNVNALELDDSALYLCASRPGLAGGNTGELFFGEGSRLTVL.